This T cell receptor beta chain was sequenced during a study of human T cells and chemical hapten exposure. Findings of the study overall: There were significantly more large CDR3 similarity clusters among expanded TCRs than among controls. Once DPC sensitization occurred, TCRs above 1 in 1000 frequency showed no change.

The table lists this clonotype with a few counts. Antigen unknown. The V segment lost 6 bases and the J segment 7 bases; nucleotides outside the gene matches: 4. The CDR3 is 14 amino acids. MiXCR was run by TCRdb on the RACE reads, yielding one entry per CDR3 protein. The table includes about 200,000 distinct CDR3 sequences, about 25% detected once. The sample's time point: patch test 3, about 24 weeks after DPC sensitization. The sample's treatment: therapeutic diphenylcyclopropenone sensitization with weekly scalp DPC. Source: whole blood, taken in connection with sensitization to the hapten diphenylcyclopropenone (DPC). The receptor was derived from a woman between 35 and 50 years old with alopecia areata. Some clones in this sample may be carry-over from other donors' samples. This sequence joins TRBV12-3 or TRBV12-4 and TRBJ1-5, with 12 positions matching TRBD1. The DNA for the CDR3 is TGTGCCAGCAGCAGCGGGACAGGGGGCCAGCCCCAGCATTTT. This translates into CASSSGTGGQPQHF.